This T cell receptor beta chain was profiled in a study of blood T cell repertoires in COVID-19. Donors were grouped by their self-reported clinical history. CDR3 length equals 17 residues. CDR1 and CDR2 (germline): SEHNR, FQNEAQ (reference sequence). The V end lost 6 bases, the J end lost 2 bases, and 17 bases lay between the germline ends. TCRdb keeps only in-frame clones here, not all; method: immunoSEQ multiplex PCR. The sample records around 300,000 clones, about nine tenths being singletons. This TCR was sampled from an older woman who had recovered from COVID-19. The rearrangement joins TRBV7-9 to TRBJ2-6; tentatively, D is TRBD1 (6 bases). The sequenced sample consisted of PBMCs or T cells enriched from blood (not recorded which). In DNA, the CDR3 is TGTGCCAGCAGGTCGGATGGGGGCGTAGCTGGGGCCAACGTCCTGACTTTC. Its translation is CASRSDGGVAGANVLTF.